Listed below are T cell receptor beta chains from one sample, sequenced in a study of shared clonotypes between healthy human individuals. Clones were sequenced by immunoSEQ multiplex PCR, and TCRdb holds only the in-frame ones, with some missing. The sample has some 2.3 million clones, 93% seen once. The sequenced sample consisted of naive CD4+ T cells from PBMCs. These receptors were taken from a man between 18 and 29 years old in good health. Some clones in this sample may be carry-over from other donors' samples. The CDR3 runs from the conserved cysteine through the conserved F or W. The order of the fields is clone size, D gene, V gene, J gene, CDR3 DNA, CDR3 protein. A D gene is named only where the DNA matches it firmly. Clone size, where shown, is once, few, many, or a class for clones that have expanded.

clone_size: -; d_call: TRBD1; v_call: TRBV6-5; j_call: TRBJ1-1; cdr3_nt: TGTGCCAGCAGTCAAACAGGGGGCACTGAAGCTTTCTTT; cdr3_aa: CASSQTGGTEAFF
clone_size: few; d_call: -; v_call: TRBV19; j_call: TRBJ1-1; cdr3_nt: TGTGCCAGTAGGACATTCGAGGGGGGCCCTGAAGCTTTCTTT; cdr3_aa: CASRTFEGGPEAFF
clone_size: -; d_call: -; v_call: TRBV14; j_call: TRBJ2-2; cdr3_nt: TGTGCCAGCAGCCTACAGGGATGGACCGGGGAGCTGTTTTTT; cdr3_aa: CASSLQGWTGELFF
clone_size: -; d_call: TRBD1; v_call: TRBV4-3; j_call: TRBJ1-1; cdr3_nt: TGCGCCAGCAGCCAAGATTTCCCAGGGGGCGATACTGAAGCTTTCTTT; cdr3_aa: CASSQDFPGGDTEAFF
clone_size: -; d_call: TRBD1; v_call: TRBV25-1; j_call: TRBJ1-1; cdr3_nt: TGTGCCAGCAGTGATCCCAGGACAGGGGACACTGAAGCTTTCTTT; cdr3_aa: CASSDPRTGDTEAFF
clone_size: -; d_call: -; v_call: TRBV6-1; j_call: TRBJ2-4; cdr3_nt: TGTGCCACCATACAGGGTATACTAGCCAAAAACATTCAGTACTTC; cdr3_aa: CATIQGILAKNIQYF
clone_size: -; d_call: TRBD2; v_call: TRBV5-5; j_call: TRBJ2-1; cdr3_nt: TGTGCCAGCAGCTTGAGACTAGCGGGCCGTCCCCGAGTGAATGAGCAGTTCTTC; cdr3_aa: CASSLRLAGRPRVNEQFF
clone_size: -; d_call: -; v_call: TRBV7-2; j_call: TRBJ1-1; cdr3_nt: TGTGCCAGCAGCTTATTTCGATCTGAAGCTTTCTTT; cdr3_aa: CASSLFRSEAFF
clone_size: -; d_call: -; v_call: TRBV5-1; j_call: TRBJ1-3; cdr3_nt: TGCGCCAGCAGCAGGGAGCTTGGACCGTCAAACACCATATATTTT; cdr3_aa: CASSRELGPSNTIYF
clone_size: -; d_call: TRBD2; v_call: TRBV2; j_call: TRBJ2-1; cdr3_nt: TGTGCCAGCAGTCTAGGGGCTAGCGGATACAATGAGCAGTTCTTC; cdr3_aa: CASSLGASGYNEQFF
clone_size: -; d_call: -; v_call: TRBV10-1; j_call: TRBJ2-7; cdr3_nt: TGCGCCAGCTCGAGGGACCTGGGCGACGAGCAGTACTTC; cdr3_aa: CASSRDLGDEQYF
clone_size: few; d_call: -; v_call: TRBV7-7; j_call: TRBJ2-1; cdr3_nt: TGTGCCAGCAGCTTAGTGGGGCGAGAGGGTGAGCAGTTCTTC; cdr3_aa: CASSLVGREGEQFF
clone_size: -; d_call: -; v_call: TRBV18; j_call: TRBJ2-3; cdr3_nt: TGTGCCAGCTCACCCGGCGGACAATTCAGAGATACGCAGTATTTT; cdr3_aa: CASSPGGQFRDTQYF
clone_size: -; d_call: TRBD1; v_call: TRBV7-2; j_call: TRBJ1-3; cdr3_nt: TGTGCCAGCAGCTTAGGGACAGGCGCTGGAAACACCATATATTTT; cdr3_aa: CASSLGTGAGNTIYF
clone_size: -; d_call: -; v_call: TRBV5-1; j_call: TRBJ1-1; cdr3_nt: TGCGCCAGCAGTATGACCCCCGGATCCACTGAAGCTTTCTTT; cdr3_aa: CASSMTPGSTEAFF
clone_size: -; d_call: -; v_call: TRBV9; j_call: TRBJ2-2; cdr3_nt: TGTGCCAGCAGCGTACGGTATACGGCAGGGAACACCGGGGAGCTGTTTTTT; cdr3_aa: CASSVRYTAGNTGELFF
clone_size: -; d_call: TRBD1; v_call: TRBV28; j_call: TRBJ1-5; cdr3_nt: TGTGCCAGCACGACAGGGGCCAGTCAGCCCCAGCATTTT; cdr3_aa: CASTTGASQPQHF
clone_size: -; d_call: -; v_call: TRBV6-1; j_call: TRBJ1-5; cdr3_nt: TGTGCCAGCAGTGAGACCGCCGCCGGATATAGCAATCAGCCCCAGCATTTT; cdr3_aa: CASSETAAGYSNQPQHF
clone_size: -; d_call: TRBD2; v_call: TRBV10-3; j_call: TRBJ2-1; cdr3_nt: TGTGCCATCAGTGAACGAGCGGGAACGGGGTCCTACAATGAGCAGTTCTTC; cdr3_aa: CAISERAGTGSYNEQFF
clone_size: -; d_call: -; v_call: TRBV9; j_call: TRBJ1-3; cdr3_nt: TGTGCCAGCAGCCCCCGGACGGGCTCTGGAAACACCATATATTTT; cdr3_aa: CASSPRTGSGNTIYF
clone_size: -; d_call: -; v_call: TRBV4-3; j_call: TRBJ2-5; cdr3_nt: TGCGCCAGCAGCCAAAACTCAGTGTACCAAGAGACCCAGTACTTC; cdr3_aa: CASSQNSVYQETQYF
clone_size: -; d_call: -; v_call: TRBV5-1; j_call: TRBJ2-5; cdr3_nt: TGCGCCAGCAGCTTGTTAGGGACTGCCCAAGAGACCCAGTACTTC; cdr3_aa: CASSLLGTAQETQYF
clone_size: once; d_call: TRBD2; v_call: TRBV7-3; j_call: TRBJ2-1; cdr3_nt: TGTGCCAGCAGCCAAGGACTAGCGGAAAGCAATGAGCAGTTCTTC; cdr3_aa: CASSQGLAESNEQFF
clone_size: -; d_call: -; v_call: TRBV7-8; j_call: TRBJ2-7; cdr3_nt: TGTGCCAGCAGCTTAGCGGGGGTAGCAGGTACCTACGAGCAGTACTTC; cdr3_aa: CASSLAGVAGTYEQYF